This T cell receptor (beta chain) appears in the sequencing data of a study of shared T cell receptors in the human thymus. The CDR3 totals 14 residues. Trimming took 3 bases from V and 3 from J; bases not matched to a gene: 2. Germline V gene lookup returns CDR1 SEHNR and CDR2 FQNEAQ (reference sequence). Clones were sequenced by immunoSEQ multiplex PCR, and TCRdb holds only the in-frame ones, with some missing. Of hundreds of thousands of clones listed, roughly 94% are singletons. Sequencing was carried out using thymocytes. The receptor was derived from a human donor. The chain combines TRBV7-9 with TRBJ2-7; 10 bases align to TRBD2. This CDR3 is CASSLGLANYEQYF. In nucleotides, the CDR3 is TGTGCCAGCAGCTTGGGACTAGCGAACTACGAGCAGTACTTC.